Listed here are 13 T cell receptor beta chains from one sample, sequenced in a study of shared clonotypes between healthy human individuals. Sequenced by immunoSEQ multiplex PCR; TCRdb stores in-frame clones only, minus some. There are roughly 510,000 clones in the sample; approximately 79% occur only once, and about 12% lies in the top ten. Source material: PBMCs. These receptors were collected from a woman in her 40s in good health. Some clones in this sample may be carry-over from other donors' samples.

To note about this clone: Different DNA sequences within this sample yield the same CDR3. The CDR3 loop is CASTREYEQYF. The CDR3 DNA reads TGTGCCAGCACCAGAGAATACGAGCAGTACTTC. The V call is TRBV2, the J call TRBJ2-7, with D hard to call. V lost 7 bases and J lost 4, with 8 bases in between. The CDR3 contains 11 residues. Germline lookup yields CDR1 SNHLY and CDR2 FYNNEI.

V and J are TRBV28 and TRBJ1-3; tentative D call: TRBD1 (6 bases). Looked up from germline, CDR1 is MDHEN and CDR2 is SYDVKM. Trimming stripped 6 bases from V and 0 bases from J, with 12 bases between. CDR3 length: 15 residues. The CDR3 loop is CASSRDTRSGNTIYF. In DNA, the CDR3 is TGTGCCAGCAGCCGGGACACCCGCTCTGGAAACACCATATATTTT.

The gene calls are TRBV27 and TRBJ1-2; tentatively, D is TRBD1 (5 bases). Trimming stripped 6 bases from V and 1 base from J, with 15 bases between. The CDR3 loop spans 15 amino acids. Germline V gives CDR1 MNHEY, CDR2 SMNVEV (reference sequence). CDR3 protein: CASSFWGGFNYGYTF. The CDR3 DNA reads as TGTGCCAGCAGCTTTTGGGGGGGATTTAACTATGGCTACACCTTC.

The rearrangement uses TRBV10-3 and TRBJ1-1; 7 bases agree with TRBD1. The CDR3 extends over 13 amino acids. J lost 5 bases, V lost 3 bases, and 3 bases had no gene match. Germline V gives CDR1 ENHRY, CDR2 SYGVKD. DNA for the CDR3: TGTGCCATCAGTGACTTGGACAGGACTGAAGCTTTCTTT. Its translation: CAISDLDRTEAFF.

This clone was detected many times. The V and J genes are TRBV6-1 and TRBJ2-1; unclear D gene. CDR3 length equals 15 residues. Between the trimmed V and J ends, which lost 2 bases and 2 bases, there was a span of 10 bases. Germline CDR1 is MNHNS and CDR2 is SASEGT. CDR3 residues: CASSEKPEPYNEQFF. In DNA form, the CDR3 reads TGTGCCAGCAGTGAAAAACCAGAGCCCTACAATGAGCAGTTCTTC.

V usage is TRBV4-2 and J usage is TRBJ2-3; D is possibly TRBD1 (6 bases). V lost 4 bases to trimming and J lost 1 base, with 12 bases between them. CDR1 and CDR2 (germline): LGHNA, YNFKEQ. The CDR3 runs to 15 residues. CDR3 sequence (DNA): TGTGCCAGCAGCCTAGGGGGTAGCGGCACAGATACGCAGTATTTT. It is translated as CASSLGGSGTDTQYF.

As for this clone: Additional DNA sequences in this sample encode the identical CDR3. J is TRBJ2-7 and V is TRBV7-9; 13 positions match TRBD2. The CDR3 length is 13 residues. CDR1 is SEHNR, CDR2 FQNEAQ, per germline (reference sequence). V lost 8 bases to trimming and J lost 4 bases; unmatched junction nucleotides: 2. The CDR3: CASGTSGTYEQYF. The CDR3 coding sequence is TGTGCCAGCGGGACTAGCGGGACTTACGAGCAGTACTTC. The whole variable domain, remainder taken from reference TRBV7-9 and TRBJ2-7, is DTGVSQNPRHKITKRGQNVTFRCDPISEHNRLYWYRQTLGQGPEFLTYFQNEAQLEKSRLLSDRFSAERPKGSFSTLEIQRTEQGDSAMYLCASGTSGTYEQYFGPGTRLTVT.

The genes are TRBV5-8 and TRBJ1-5; perhaps TRBD1 as D (5 bases). Trimming pared 4 bases from V and 0 bases from J, leaving 20 bases between. From germline, CDR1 is SGHTS and CDR2 YDEGEE. The CDR3 spans 18 residues. The CDR3 DNA is TGTGCCAGCAGCCGGAGCGGCAGGGTGGGATATAGCAATCAGCCCCAGCATTTT. It codes for CASSRSGRVGYSNQPQHF. Looking up the rest from reference TRBV5-8 and TRBJ1-5 gives the full variable domain: EAGVTQSPTHLIKTRGQQATLRCSPISGHTSVYWYQQALGLGLQFLLWYDEGEERNRGNFPPRFSGRQFPNYSSELNVNALELEDSALYLCASSRSGRVGYSNQPQHFGDGTRLSIL.

The chain joins TRBV2 to TRBJ1-4; D ambiguous. In germline, CDR1 is SNHLY, CDR2 FYNNEI. V gave up 4 bases and J gave up 8 bases, with 11 bases separating them. This CDR3 is built from 13 residues. The CDR3 loop is CASSGLDREKLFF. For the CDR3, the DNA is TGTGCCAGCAGTGGGTTGGATAGGGAAAAACTGTTTTTT.

The chain is built from TRBV27 and TRBJ2-3; 10 bases align to TRBD2. The germline V gene encodes CDR1 MNHEY and CDR2 SMNVEV (reference sequence). This CDR3 region has 13 residues. V lost 7 bases and J lost 8; bases outside the gene matches: 6. CDR3 region: CASTPSGRITQYF. The CDR3 nucleotides are TGTGCCAGCACCCCTAGCGGGAGAATTACGCAGTATTTT.

The genes are TRBV7-9 and TRBJ1-1; possibly TRBD1 for D (6 bases). Per the germline V gene, CDR1 is SEHNR and CDR2 is FQNEAQ (reference sequence). The CDR3 length is 13 residues. The V gene lost 3 bases and the J gene lost 7 bases, with 12 bases spanning the gap. CDR3 loop: CASSFEQTGEAFF. The CDR3 DNA reads as TGTGCCAGCAGCTTTGAACAGACAGGTGAAGCTTTCTTT. The entire variable domain, with the rest obtained from reference TRBV7-9 and TRBJ1-1, is as follows: DTGVSQNPRHKITKRGQNVTFRCDPISEHNRLYWYRQTLGQGPEFLTYFQNEAQLEKSRLLSDRFSAERPKGSFSTLEIQRTEQGDSAMYLCASSFEQTGEAFFGQGTRLTVV.

The J gene is TRBJ2-7, the V gene TRBV6-5, with D maybe TRBD2 (6 bases). V was pared by 4 bases and J by 0 bases, with 7 bases between. The CDR3 sequence is 13 residues long. Germline lookup yields CDR1 MNHEY and CDR2 SVGAGI. The CDR3 loop is CASSWGVSYEQYF. In nucleotides, the CDR3 is TGTGCCAGCAGTTGGGGGGTCTCCTACGAGCAGTACTTC.

The chain combines TRBV11-2 with TRBJ2-7; possible D gene TRBD2, 6 bases. The CDR3 is 14 amino acids. With 3 bases removed from V and 5 bases from J, the gap between germline ends came to 14 bases. CDR1 and CDR2 from the germline V gene are SGHAT and FQNNGV. CDR3 sequence reads: CASSFVVSGDEQYF. CDR3 DNA sequence: TGTGCCAGCAGCTTTGTTGTCTCGGGAGACGAGCAGTACTTC.